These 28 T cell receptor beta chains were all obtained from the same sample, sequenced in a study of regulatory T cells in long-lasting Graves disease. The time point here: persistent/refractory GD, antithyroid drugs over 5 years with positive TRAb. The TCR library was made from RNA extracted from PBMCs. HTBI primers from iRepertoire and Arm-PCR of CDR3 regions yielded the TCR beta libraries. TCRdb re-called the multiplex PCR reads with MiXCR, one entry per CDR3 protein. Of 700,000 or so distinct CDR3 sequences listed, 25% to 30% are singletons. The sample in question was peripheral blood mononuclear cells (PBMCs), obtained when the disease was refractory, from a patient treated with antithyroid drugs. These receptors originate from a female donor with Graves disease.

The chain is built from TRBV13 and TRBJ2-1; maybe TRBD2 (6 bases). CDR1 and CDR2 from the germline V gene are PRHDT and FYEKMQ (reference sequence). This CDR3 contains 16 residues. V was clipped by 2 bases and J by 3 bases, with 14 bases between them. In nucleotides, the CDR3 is TGTGCCAGCAGCTTACCATCGGGAGTCGGCTACAATGAGCAGTTCTTC. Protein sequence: CASSLPSGVGYNEQFF.

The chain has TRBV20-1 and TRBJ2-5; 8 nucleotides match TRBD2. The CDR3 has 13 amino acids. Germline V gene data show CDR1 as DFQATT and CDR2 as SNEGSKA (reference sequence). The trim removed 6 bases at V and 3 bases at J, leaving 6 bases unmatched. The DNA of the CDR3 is TGCAGTGCAAAAGACGGGAGGGAAGAGACCCAGTACTTC. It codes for CSAKDGREETQYF.

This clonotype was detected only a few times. CDR3 loop: CASSLGHLANYGYTF. The DNA for the CDR3 is TGTGCCAGCAGCCTGGGACACCTAGCTAACTATGGCTACACCTTC. The rearrangement links TRBV11-2 to TRBJ1-2; D may be TRBD1 (6 bases). CDR1 is SGHAT, CDR2 FQNNGV, per germline. The CDR3 is made up of 15 amino acids. Trimming shortened V by 5 bases and J by 0 bases, and 13 bases separated the two germline ends.

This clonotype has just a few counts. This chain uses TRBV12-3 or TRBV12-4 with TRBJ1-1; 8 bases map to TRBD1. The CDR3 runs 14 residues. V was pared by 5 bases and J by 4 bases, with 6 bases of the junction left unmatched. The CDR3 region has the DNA TGTGCCAGCAGTATGACAGGGGCCGGCACTGAAGCTTTCTTT. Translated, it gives CASSMTGAGTEAFF.

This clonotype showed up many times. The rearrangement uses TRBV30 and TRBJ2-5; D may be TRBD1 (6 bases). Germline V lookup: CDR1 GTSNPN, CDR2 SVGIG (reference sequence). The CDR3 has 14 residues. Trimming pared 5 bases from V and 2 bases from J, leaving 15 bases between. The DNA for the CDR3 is TGTGCCTGGGCAGACAGGTTTACTCAAGAGACCCAGTACTTC. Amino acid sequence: CAWADRFTQETQYF.

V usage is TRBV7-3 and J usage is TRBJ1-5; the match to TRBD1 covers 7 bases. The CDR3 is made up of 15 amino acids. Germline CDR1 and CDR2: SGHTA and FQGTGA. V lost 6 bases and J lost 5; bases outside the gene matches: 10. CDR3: CASSRQGGSHQPQHF. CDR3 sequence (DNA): TGTGCCAGCAGTAGACAAGGGGGCTCTCATCAGCCCCAGCATTTT.

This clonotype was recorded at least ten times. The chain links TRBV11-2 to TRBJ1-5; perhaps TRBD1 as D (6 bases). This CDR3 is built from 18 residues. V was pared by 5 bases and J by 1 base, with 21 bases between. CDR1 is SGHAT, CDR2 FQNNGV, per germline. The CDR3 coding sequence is TGTGCCAGCAGCCCAGGGGACAAGCTAACTGCCAGCAATCAGCCCCAGCATTTT. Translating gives CASSPGDKLTASNQPQHF.

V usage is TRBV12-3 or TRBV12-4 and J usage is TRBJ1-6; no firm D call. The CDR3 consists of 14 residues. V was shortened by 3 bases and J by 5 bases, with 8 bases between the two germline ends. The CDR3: CASSFGSNNSPLHF. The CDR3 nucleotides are TGTGCCAGCAGTTTCGGGAGTAATAATTCACCCCTCCACTTT.

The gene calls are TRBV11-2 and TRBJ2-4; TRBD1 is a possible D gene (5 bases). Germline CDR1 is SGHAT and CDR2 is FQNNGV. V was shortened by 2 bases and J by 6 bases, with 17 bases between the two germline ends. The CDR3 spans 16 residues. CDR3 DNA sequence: TGTGCCAGCAGCTTATGGAGCAGGGCCCCCCTAAACATTCAGTACTTC. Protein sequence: CASSLWSRAPLNIQYF.

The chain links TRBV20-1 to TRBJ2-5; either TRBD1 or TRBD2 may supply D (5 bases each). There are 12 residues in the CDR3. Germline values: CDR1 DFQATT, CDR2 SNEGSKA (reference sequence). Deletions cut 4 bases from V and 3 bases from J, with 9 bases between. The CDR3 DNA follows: TGCAGTGCTACCGGGACGGAAGAGACCCAGTACTTC. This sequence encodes CSATGTEETQYF.

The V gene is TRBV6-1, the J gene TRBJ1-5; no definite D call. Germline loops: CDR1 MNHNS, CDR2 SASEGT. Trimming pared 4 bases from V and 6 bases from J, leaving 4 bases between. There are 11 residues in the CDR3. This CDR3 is CASSAAQPQHF. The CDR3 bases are TGTGCCAGCAGTGCCGCTCAGCCCCAGCATTTT.

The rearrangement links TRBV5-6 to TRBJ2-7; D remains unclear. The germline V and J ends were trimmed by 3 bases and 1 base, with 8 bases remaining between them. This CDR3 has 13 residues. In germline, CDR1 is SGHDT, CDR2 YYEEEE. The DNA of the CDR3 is TGTGCCAGCAGCTCAACATGGTCCTACGAGCAGTACTTC. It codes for CASSSTWSYEQYF. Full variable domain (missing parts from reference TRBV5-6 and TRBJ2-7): DAGVTQSPTHLIKTRGQQVTLRCSPKSGHDTVSWYQQALGQGPQFIFQYYEEEERQRGNFPDRFSGHQFPNYSSELNVNALLLGDSALYLCASSSTWSYEQYFGPGTRLTVT.

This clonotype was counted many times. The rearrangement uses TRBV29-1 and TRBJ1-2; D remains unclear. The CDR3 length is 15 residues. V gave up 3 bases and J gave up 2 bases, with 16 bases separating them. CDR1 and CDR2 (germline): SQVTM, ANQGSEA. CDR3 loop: CSVDGVGQSNYGYTF. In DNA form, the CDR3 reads TGCAGCGTTGACGGCGTGGGCCAGAGCAACTATGGCTACACCTTC.

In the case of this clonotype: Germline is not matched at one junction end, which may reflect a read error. This CDR3 reads CACSYSGGQGSNQPQHF. The CDR3 coding sequence is TGTGCCTGCAGTTACTCCGGCGGACAGGGCTCTAATCAGCCCCAGCATTTT. V and J are TRBV6-5 and TRBJ1-5; TRBD1 agrees at 8 bases. CDR3 size: 17 residues. Germline V CDR1 and CDR2: MNHEY, SVGAGI.

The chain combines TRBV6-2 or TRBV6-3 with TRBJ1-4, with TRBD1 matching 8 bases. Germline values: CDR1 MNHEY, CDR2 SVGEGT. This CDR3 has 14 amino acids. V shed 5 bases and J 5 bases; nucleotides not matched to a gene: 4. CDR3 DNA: TGTGCCAGCAGTGGACGGACAGGGAATGAAAAACTGTTTTTT. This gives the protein CASSGRTGNEKLFF.

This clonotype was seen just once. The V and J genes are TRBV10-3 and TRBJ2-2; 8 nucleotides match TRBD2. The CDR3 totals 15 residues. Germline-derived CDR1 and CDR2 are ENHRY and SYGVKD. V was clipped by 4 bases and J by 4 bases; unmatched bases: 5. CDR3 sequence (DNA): TGTGCCATCAGTGCAGCGGGAGTTATCACCGGGGAGCTGTTTTTT. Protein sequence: CAISAAGVITGELFF.

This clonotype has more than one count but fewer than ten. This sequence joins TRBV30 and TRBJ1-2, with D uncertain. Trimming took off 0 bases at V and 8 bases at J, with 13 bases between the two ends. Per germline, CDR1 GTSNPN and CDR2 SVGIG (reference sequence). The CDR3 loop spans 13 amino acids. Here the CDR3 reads CAWSVGSLGGYTF. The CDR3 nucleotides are TGTGCCTGGAGTGTTGGCAGTTTAGGAGGCTACACCTTC.

The CDR3 loop reads CSVADRSQETQYF. The CDR3 region has the DNA TGCAGCGTTGCGGACAGGTCTCAAGAGACCCAGTACTTC. The chain links TRBV29-1 to TRBJ2-5; 7 positions agree with TRBD1. This CDR3 contains 13 residues. V lost 4 bases to trimming and J lost 2 bases; unmatched junction nucleotides: 4. Per germline, CDR1 SQVTM and CDR2 ANQGSEA.

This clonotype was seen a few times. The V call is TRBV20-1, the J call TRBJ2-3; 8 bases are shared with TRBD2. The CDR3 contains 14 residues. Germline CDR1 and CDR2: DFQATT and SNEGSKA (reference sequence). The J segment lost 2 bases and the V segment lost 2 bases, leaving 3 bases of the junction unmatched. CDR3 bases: TGCAGTGCTAGACTAGCGGGTTCCACAGATACGCAGTATTTT. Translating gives CSARLAGSTDTQYF.

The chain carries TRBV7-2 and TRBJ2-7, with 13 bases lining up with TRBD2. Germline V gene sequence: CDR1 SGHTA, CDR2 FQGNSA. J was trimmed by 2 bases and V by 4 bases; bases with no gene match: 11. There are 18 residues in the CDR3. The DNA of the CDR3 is TGTGCCAGCAGCTACAATAGCCTGGGACTAGCGGGACCCTACGAGCAGTACTTC. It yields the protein CASSYNSLGLAGPYEQYF. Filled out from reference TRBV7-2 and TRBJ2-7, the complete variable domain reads GAGVSQSPSNKVTEKGKDVELRCDPISGHTALYWYRQSLGQGLEFLIYFQGNSAPDKSGLPSDRFSAERTGGSVSTLTIQRTQQEDSAVYLCASSYNSLGLAGPYEQYFGPGTRLTVT.

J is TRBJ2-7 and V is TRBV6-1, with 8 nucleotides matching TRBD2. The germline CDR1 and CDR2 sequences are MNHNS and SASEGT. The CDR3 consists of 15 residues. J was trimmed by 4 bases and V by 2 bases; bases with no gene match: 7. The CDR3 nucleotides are TGTGCCAGCAGTGAAATAGGTAGCGGGATTTACGAGCAGTACTTC. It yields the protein CASSEIGSGIYEQYF.

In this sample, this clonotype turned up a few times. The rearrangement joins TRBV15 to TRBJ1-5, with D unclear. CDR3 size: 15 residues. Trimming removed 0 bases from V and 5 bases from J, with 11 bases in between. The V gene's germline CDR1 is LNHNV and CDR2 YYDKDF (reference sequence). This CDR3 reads CATSRDTENHQPQHF. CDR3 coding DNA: TGTGCCACCAGCAGAGATACCGAAAACCATCAGCCCCAGCATTTT.

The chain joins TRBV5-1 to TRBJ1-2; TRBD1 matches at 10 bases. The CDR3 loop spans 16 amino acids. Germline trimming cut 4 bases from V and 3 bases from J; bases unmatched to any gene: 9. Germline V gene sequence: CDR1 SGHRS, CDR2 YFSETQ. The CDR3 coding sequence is TGCGCCAGCAGCCCCTATAAGGGACAGGGGTACTATGGCTACACCTTC. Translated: CASSPYKGQGYYGYTF.

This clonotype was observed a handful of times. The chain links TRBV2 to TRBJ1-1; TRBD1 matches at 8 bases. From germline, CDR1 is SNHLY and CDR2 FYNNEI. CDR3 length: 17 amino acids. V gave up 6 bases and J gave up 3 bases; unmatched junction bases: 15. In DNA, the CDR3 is TGTGCCAGCAGCCATAATACAGACAGGGGATCGGACACTGAAGCTTTCTTT. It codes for CASSHNTDRGSDTEAFF.

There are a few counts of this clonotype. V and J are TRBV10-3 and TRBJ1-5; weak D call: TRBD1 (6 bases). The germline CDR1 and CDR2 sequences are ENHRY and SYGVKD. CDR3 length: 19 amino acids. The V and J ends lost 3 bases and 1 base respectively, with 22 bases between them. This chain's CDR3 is CAISDGGVGGRWSNQPQHF. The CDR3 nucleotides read TGTGCCATCAGTGATGGTGGAGTAGGGGGAAGATGGAGCAATCAGCCCCAGCATTTT.

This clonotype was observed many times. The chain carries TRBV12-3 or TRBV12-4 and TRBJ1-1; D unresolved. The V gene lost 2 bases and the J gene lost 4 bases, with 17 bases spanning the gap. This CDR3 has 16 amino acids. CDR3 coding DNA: TGTGCCAGCAGTTTATTGCCACAATTTACGGGCACTGAAGCTTTCTTT. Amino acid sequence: CASSLLPQFTGTEAFF.

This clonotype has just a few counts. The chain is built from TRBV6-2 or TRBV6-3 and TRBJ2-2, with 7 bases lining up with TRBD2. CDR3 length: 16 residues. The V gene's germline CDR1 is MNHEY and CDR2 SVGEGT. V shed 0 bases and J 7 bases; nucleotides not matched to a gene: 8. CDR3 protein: CASSYSPSGGVGELFF. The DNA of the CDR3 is TGTGCCAGCAGTTACTCGCCTAGCGGAGGGGTCGGGGAGCTGTTTTTT.

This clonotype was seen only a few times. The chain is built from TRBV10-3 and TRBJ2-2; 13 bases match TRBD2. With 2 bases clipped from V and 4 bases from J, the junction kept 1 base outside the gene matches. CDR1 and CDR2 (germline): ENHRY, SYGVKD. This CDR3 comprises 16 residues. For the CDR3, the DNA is TGTGCCATCAGTGAGACTAGCGGGAGGGTCACCGGGGAGCTGTTTTTT. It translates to CAISETSGRVTGELFF.